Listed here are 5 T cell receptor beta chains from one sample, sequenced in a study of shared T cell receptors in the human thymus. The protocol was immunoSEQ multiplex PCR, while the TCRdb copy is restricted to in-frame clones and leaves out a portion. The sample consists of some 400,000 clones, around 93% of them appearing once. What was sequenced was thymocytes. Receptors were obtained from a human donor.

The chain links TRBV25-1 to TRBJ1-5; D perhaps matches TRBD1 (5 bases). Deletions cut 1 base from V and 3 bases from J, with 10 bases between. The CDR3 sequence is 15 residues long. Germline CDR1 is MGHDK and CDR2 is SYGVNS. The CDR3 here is CASSESGHYNQPQHF. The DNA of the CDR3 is TGTGCCAGCAGTGAATCAGGACATTACAATCAGCCCCAGCATTTT.

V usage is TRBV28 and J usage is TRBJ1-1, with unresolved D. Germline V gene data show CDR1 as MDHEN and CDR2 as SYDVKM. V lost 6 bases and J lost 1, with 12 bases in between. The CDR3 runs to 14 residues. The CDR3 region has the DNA TGTGCCAGCAGCCCGCTTGAGGGGAACACTGAAGCTTTCTTT. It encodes CASSPLEGNTEAFF.

CDR3 in amino acids: CASILGQSSGEQFF. CDR3 DNA: TGTGCCAGCATATTGGGACAGTCTAGCGGGGAGCAGTTCTTC. V gene TRBV27 combines with J gene TRBJ2-1, with D perhaps TRBD2 (8 bases). Germline-derived CDR1 and CDR2 are MNHEY and SMNVEV (reference sequence). V was cut by 7 bases and J by 10 bases, with 20 bases left in between. This CDR3 region has 14 residues.

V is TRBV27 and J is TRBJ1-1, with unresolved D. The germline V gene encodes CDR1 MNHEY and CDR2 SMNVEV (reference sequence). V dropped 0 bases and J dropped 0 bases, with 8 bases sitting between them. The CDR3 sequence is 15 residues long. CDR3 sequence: CASSLSVRLNTEAFF. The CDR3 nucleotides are TGTGCCAGCAGTTTATCGGTGCGGCTGAACACTGAAGCTTTCTTT.

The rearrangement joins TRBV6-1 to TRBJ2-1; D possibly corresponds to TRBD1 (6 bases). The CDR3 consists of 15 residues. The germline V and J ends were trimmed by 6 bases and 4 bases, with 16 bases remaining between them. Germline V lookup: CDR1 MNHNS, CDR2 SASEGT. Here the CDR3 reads CASSPGDLGYNEQFF. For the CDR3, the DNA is TGTGCCAGCAGCCCAGGGGATCTGGGGTACAATGAGCAGTTCTTC.